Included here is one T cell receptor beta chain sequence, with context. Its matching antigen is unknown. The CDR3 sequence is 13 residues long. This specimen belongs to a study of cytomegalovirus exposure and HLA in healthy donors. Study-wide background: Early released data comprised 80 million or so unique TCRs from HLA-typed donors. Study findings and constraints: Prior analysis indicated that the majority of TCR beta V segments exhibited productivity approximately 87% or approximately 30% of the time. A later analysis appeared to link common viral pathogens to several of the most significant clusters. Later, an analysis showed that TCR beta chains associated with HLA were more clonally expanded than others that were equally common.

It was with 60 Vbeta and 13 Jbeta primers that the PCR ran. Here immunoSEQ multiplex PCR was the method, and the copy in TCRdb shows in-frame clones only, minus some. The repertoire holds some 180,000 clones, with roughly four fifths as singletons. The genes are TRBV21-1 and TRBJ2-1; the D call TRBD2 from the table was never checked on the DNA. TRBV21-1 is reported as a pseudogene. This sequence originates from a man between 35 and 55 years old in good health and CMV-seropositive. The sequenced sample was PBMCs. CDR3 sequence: CASSKGRALEQFF. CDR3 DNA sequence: TGTGCCAGCAGCAAAGGGCGGGCGCTTGAGCAGTTCTTC.